The 21 T cell receptor beta chains listed next were all sequenced from one sample in a study of monozygotic twins with inflammatory bowel disease. With the 5' RACE reads reprocessed, TCRdb shows one record per CDR3 protein and no DNA. This sample's table reports just over 300,000 distinct CDR3 sequences. The source material was blood. The receptor source for this set is a human donor with ulcerative colitis or Crohn's disease, or a healthy co-twin of an affected twin (not recorded which).

The V and J genes are TRBV6-2 or TRBV6-3 and TRBJ1-2; absent DNA, TCRdb's TRBD1 call cannot be checked. Germline V gene sequence: CDR1 MNHEY, CDR2 SVGEGT. The CDR3 extends over 15 amino acids. The CDR3 here is CATGLAGVANYGYTF.

The chain has TRBV29-1 and TRBJ2-7; the TCRdb D gene call, TRBD1, has no DNA to confirm it. CDR1 is SQVTM and CDR2 is ANQGSEA in the germline V gene. This CDR3 has 14 residues. The CDR3 loop is CSVEDVGRGYEQYF.

The chain carries TRBV7-2 and TRBJ1-1; there is no DNA to check the TCRdb D call of TRBD1. From germline, CDR1 is SGHTA and CDR2 FQGNSA. This CDR3 has 16 amino acids. Here the CDR3 reads CASSLDGRTVRTEAFF. Full variable domain (rest looked up from reference TRBV7-2 and TRBJ1-1): GAGVSQSPSNKVTEKGKDVELRCDPISGHTALYWYRQSLGQGLEFLIYFQGNSAPDKSGLPSDRFSAERTGGSVSTLTIQRTQQEDSAVYLCASSLDGRTVRTEAFFGQGTRLTVV.

The genes are TRBV28 and TRBJ2-3; TCRdb lists TRBD2, though no DNA is available to test this call. CDR3 size: 14 residues. Germline CDR1 is MDHEN and CDR2 is SYDVKM. The CDR3 spells CAIQAGAPRDTQYF.

The chain recombines TRBV12-3 or TRBV12-4 with TRBJ1-1; TCRdb reports TRBD1, a call that lacks DNA to check it against. CDR3 length equals 14 residues. The CDR3: CASNQGRRNTEAFF.

This chain connects TRBV24-1 to TRBJ2-5; TCRdb gives TRBD2 as the D gene, but with no DNA this cannot be confirmed. This CDR3 has 14 amino acids. Germline V gene sequence: CDR1 KGHDR, CDR2 SFDVKD. The CDR3 loop reads CATRGTSGQETQYF.

The chain couples TRBV10-1 to TRBJ2-5; the D call from TCRdb, TRBD2, cannot be confirmed without DNA. CDR1 and CDR2 (germline): WNHNN, SYGVQD (reference sequence). This CDR3 region has 15 residues. CDR3 region: CASSELAGGRETQYF.

The V gene is TRBV20-1, the J gene TRBJ2-1; the D call from TCRdb, TRBD2, cannot be confirmed without DNA. The V gene's germline CDR1 is DFQATT and CDR2 SNEGSKA (reference sequence). The CDR3 is 15 amino acids. This CDR3 reads CSARLGTSGRVEQFF.

This chain links TRBV12-3 or TRBV12-4 with TRBJ2-5; TCRdb selects TRBD1, and the lack of DNA leaves this call unchecked. This CDR3 has 14 residues. The CDR3 spells CASSLWGAGETQYF.

V and J are TRBV7-8 and TRBJ1-5. Germline CDR1 reads SGHVS; CDR2 reads FQNEAQ. The CDR3 covers 14 residues. The CDR3 loop reads CASSLADSNQPQHF.

The rearrangement uses TRBV28 and TRBJ2-1; as DNA is missing, the TRBD1 call by TCRdb cannot be tested. CDR3 length equals 14 residues. Germline CDR1 and CDR2: MDHEN and SYDVKM. This CDR3 reads CASGGGVGYNEQFF.

V usage is TRBV7-2 and J usage is TRBJ1-1; TCRdb reports TRBD1, a call that lacks DNA to check it against. The CDR3 totals 14 residues. Germline values: CDR1 SGHTA, CDR2 FQGNSA. This CDR3 reads CASSLALATGEAFF. Combining the CDR3 with reference TRBV7-2 and TRBJ1-1 gives the whole variable domain GAGVSQSPSNKVTEKGKDVELRCDPISGHTALYWYRQSLGQGLEFLIYFQGNSAPDKSGLPSDRFSAERTGGSVSTLTIQRTQQEDSAVYLCASSLALATGEAFFGQGTRLTVV.

This chain links TRBV27 with TRBJ2-7; no DNA is available, so the TRBD2 call from TCRdb remains unchecked. The germline gives CDR1 MNHEY, CDR2 SMNVEV (reference sequence). The CDR3 runs to 15 residues. CDR3 in amino acids: CASSLSRLGTYEQYF.

The CDR3 spells CASSLVVAGTYNEQFF. This chain joins TRBV5-1 and TRBJ2-1. The CDR3 is 16 amino acids. From germline, CDR1 is SGHRS and CDR2 YFSETQ.

The chain is built from TRBV11-2 and TRBJ2-7; the TRBD2 assignment by TCRdb is unverifiable without DNA. The CDR3 has 13 amino acids. Germline lookup yields CDR1 SGHAT and CDR2 FQNNGV. The CDR3 loop reads CASSLAGVIEQYF.

V and J are TRBV6-1 and TRBJ2-6; TCRdb's D call of TRBD1 is untestable without DNA. CDR1 and CDR2 from the germline V gene are MNHNS and SASEGT. This CDR3 region has 15 residues. CDR3 sequence reads: CASRSQGTGANVLTF.

This chain connects TRBV11-2 to TRBJ2-5. This CDR3 region has 13 residues. CDR1 SGHAT and CDR2 FQNNGV come from the germline V gene. CDR3: CASYGTSKETQYF.

The chain employs TRBV30 and TRBJ2-2; TCRdb gives TRBD1 as the D gene, but with no DNA this cannot be confirmed. The germline CDR1 and CDR2 sequences are GTSNPN and SVGIG (reference sequence). The CDR3 is 17 residues long. CDR3 protein: CAWKDYSGTINTGELFF.

V is TRBV2 and J is TRBJ2-3; the D gene TCRdb calls, TRBD1, cannot be checked with no DNA. This CDR3 region has 16 residues. Per germline, CDR1 SNHLY and CDR2 FYNNEI. The CDR3 region is CASSEPGIIIADTQYF.

This sequence joins TRBV7-8 and TRBJ2-5. The CDR3 has 14 residues. Germline V gives CDR1 SGHVS, CDR2 FQNEAQ. The CDR3 spells CASSLGGHLGTQYF.

This sequence joins TRBV20-1 and TRBJ2-3; as DNA is missing, the TRBD2 call by TCRdb cannot be tested. The CDR3 length is 14 residues. Looked up from germline, CDR1 is DFQATT and CDR2 is SNEGSKA (reference sequence). The CDR3 is CSAPGLGNTDTQYF.